The 13 T cell receptor beta chains presented below share a single source sample, sequenced in a study of PD-1 blockade in classical Hodgkin lymphoma. TCRdb's copy holds only in-frame clones and misses some; the assay was immunoSEQ multiplex PCR. The table has about 9,100 clones, roughly nine tenths seen once; the top ten hold roughly an eighth. Relapse was seen in all patients after autologous stem cell transplantation, and brentuximab vedotin exposure was variable. The source material was peripheral blood mononuclear cells (PBMCs), sampled at baseline. All receptors come from a human donor with classical Hodgkin lymphoma.

In this sample, this clone turned up once. The chain employs TRBV5-4 and TRBJ2-2; TRBD1 matches 10 bases. CDR1 and CDR2 from the germline V gene are SGHNT and YYREEE (reference sequence). V gave up 0 bases and J gave up 5 bases; unmatched junction bases: 1. The CDR3 covers 15 residues. CDR3 DNA sequence: TGTGCCAGCAGCTTGGGACAGGGGGCTACCGGGGAGCTGTTTTTT. Its protein product is CASSLGQGATGELFF.

Only one count was recorded for this clone. V is TRBV27 and J is TRBJ2-7; maybe TRBD2 (6 bases). Germline CDR1 MNHEY, CDR2 SMNVEV (reference sequence). The V end was cut by 2 bases, the J end by 2 bases, with 7 bases between. CDR3 size: 13 residues. CDR3 residues: CASSLREPYEQYF. CDR3 in DNA: TGTGCCAGCAGTTTACGGGAGCCCTACGAGCAGTACTTC.

As to this clone: Other DNA sequences from this sample encode an identical CDR3 as well. The V call is TRBV6-6, the J call TRBJ1-1, with D uncertain. The CDR3 spans 15 residues. The germline V and J ends were trimmed by 0 bases and 4 bases, with 12 bases remaining between them. CDR1 is MNHNY and CDR2 is SVGAGI in the germline V gene (reference sequence). CDR3 coding DNA: TGTGCCAGCAGTTACTCGACTGGGCTCGGCACTGAAGCTTTCTTT. Residues: CASSYSTGLGTEAFF.

J is TRBJ2-7 and V is TRBV25-1, with D maybe TRBD2 (5 bases). The CDR3 contains 13 residues. The V and J ends lost 2 bases and 9 bases respectively, with 14 bases between them. Germline CDR1 MGHDK, CDR2 SYGVNS. CDR3 region: CASSEIVGDGQYF. CDR3 DNA sequence: TGTGCCAGCAGTGAAATAGTGGGAGACGGGCAGTACTTC.

The V gene is TRBV7-9, the J gene TRBJ1-1; possibly TRBD1 for D (6 bases). V shed 5 bases and J shed 5 bases, with 18 bases lying between them. Germline CDR1 and CDR2: SEHNR and FQNEAQ (reference sequence). The CDR3 length is 15 residues. As DNA, the CDR3 is TGTGCCAGCAGCCCATTTACGGGGGCGAAGACTGAAGCTTTCTTT. Protein: CASSPFTGAKTEAFF. Full variable domain (outside the CDR3, taken from reference TRBV7-9 and TRBJ1-1): DTGVSQNPRHKITKRGQNVTFRCDPISEHNRLYWYRQTLGQGPEFLTYFQNEAQLEKSRLLSDRFSAERPKGSFSTLEIQRTEQGDSAMYLCASSPFTGAKTEAFFGQGTRLTVV.

Concerning this clone itself: It is likely a read error, because the conserved phenylalanine at the end of the CDR3 is missing. V is TRBV28 and J is TRBJ2-7; D is perhaps TRBD1 or TRBD2 (5 bases each). CDR1 and CDR2 from the germline V gene are MDHEN and SYDVKM. Trimming left V 7 bases short and J 3 bases short, with 10 bases between. This CDR3 contains 12 residues. The CDR3 sequence is CASNGAYYEQYI. In DNA form, the CDR3 reads TGTGCCAGCAACGGGGCCTACTACGAGCAGTACATC.

The chain joins TRBV7-3 to TRBJ2-6; D may be TRBD1 (6 bases). The length of the CDR3 is 15 residues. Germline V gene data show CDR1 as SGHTA and CDR2 as FQGTGA. V was pared by 5 bases and J by 0 bases, with 8 bases between. CDR3 amino acids: CASSRGGSGANVLTF. In DNA form, the CDR3 reads TGTGCCAGCAGCCGAGGGGGCTCTGGGGCCAACGTCCTGACTTTC.

This clone was seen just once. This chain joins TRBV5-1 and TRBJ2-1; tentatively, D is TRBD2 (5 bases). Germline V CDR1 and CDR2: SGHRS, YFSETQ. The V end lost 1 base, the J end lost 6 bases, and 17 bases lay between the germline ends. The CDR3 contains 16 residues. This chain's CDR3 is CASSLIRTQEINEQFF. CDR3 DNA: TGCGCCAGCAGCTTGATCAGGACTCAGGAGATCAATGAGCAGTTCTTC.

The chain employs TRBV7-9 and TRBJ2-3; D not certain. CDR3 length: 12 amino acids. Germline-derived CDR1 and CDR2 are SEHNR and FQNEAQ (reference sequence). Trimming removed 4 bases at V and 6 bases at J, with 8 bases between. The CDR3 spells CASSSTADTQYF. The CDR3 nucleotides read TGTGCCAGCAGCTCAACAGCGGATACGCAGTATTTT.

The chain carries TRBV6-4 and TRBJ2-3; D ambiguous. This CDR3 has 16 amino acids. Germline assignment: CDR1 MRHNA and CDR2 SNTAGT. V was shortened by 3 bases and J by 4 bases, with 17 bases between the two germline ends. CDR3 sequence (DNA): TGTGCCAGCAGTGAAACGTCACTCTCTAAGGCAGATACGCAGTATTTT. It encodes CASSETSLSKADTQYF.

Points on this clone: The germline gene is not matched at one end of the junction; a read error may be the cause. The V and J genes are TRBV7-7 and TRBJ2-3, with TRBD2 matching over 7 bases. In germline, CDR1 is SSHAT, CDR2 FNYEAQ (reference sequence). The CDR3 spans 15 residues. This CDR3 reads CASSLGDYLTDTQYF. The CDR3 DNA follows: TGTGCTAGCAGCTTAGGGGACTACCTCACAGATACGCAGTATTTT.

This chain joins TRBV6-1 and TRBJ2-1, with D possibly being TRBD1 (5 bases). Germline CDR1 MNHNS, CDR2 SASEGT. The CDR3 totals 14 residues. The V end lost 6 bases, the J end lost 5 bases, and 14 bases lay between the germline ends. Here the CDR3 DNA reads TGTGCCAGCAGCCAGGGCCTCACGAACAATGAGCAGTTCTTC. Translating it yields CASSQGLTNNEQFF.

This chain uses TRBV11-3 with TRBJ2-3; D might be TRBD2 (9 bases). Trimming removed 2 bases at V and 4 bases at J, with 25 bases between. Per the germline V gene, CDR1 is SGHNT and CDR2 is YENEEA. The CDR3 consists of 19 residues. CDR3 residues: CASSLPPQGAGGPADTQYF. CDR3 bases: TGTGCCAGCAGCTTACCCCCCCAGGGGGCGGGAGGGCCAGCAGATACGCAGTATTTT.